This T cell receptor beta chain was recovered during a study of CXCR3-negative and CXCR3-positive naive CD8 T cells. Study results and caveats: TRB CDR3 hydrophobicity was greater in CXCR3-positive naive cells than in CXCR3-negative naive cells.

In preparing the TRB cDNA libraries, 5' RACE with UMI labels was used. TCRdb reprocessed the 5' RACE reads and reports one entry per CDR3 protein, with no DNA. The sample shows around 88,000 distinct CDR3 sequences, and less than 0.85% sits with its ten largest clones. A note on this clonotype: Its specificity is not known.

The sample consisted of naive CXCR3+ CD8+ T cells from blood. Stated subset: CD45RO-CCR7+CD27+CD95- naive CD8+ T cells expressing CXCR3 (TNR3+). The source is a human donor in good health. Some clones in this sample may be carry-over from other donors' samples.

The CDR3 is CSVRVGTGELFF. This sequence joins TRBV29-1 and TRBJ2-2. Looked up from germline, CDR1 is SQVTM and CDR2 is ANQGSEA. The CDR3 covers 12 residues.